The sequence of this T cell receptor beta chain was determined in a study of blood T cell repertoires in COVID-19 (dated by TCRdb to about 2020). Concerning the study at large: For ImmuneRACE Cohort 3, a participant was defined as recovered based on two consecutive negative NP/OP PCR tests, clearance by a healthcare professional, or resolution of symptoms. The repertoires were released in a freely available public database intended as a resource for research on the immune response to SARS-CoV-2. The sample metadata nearly always contained a de-identified subject ID, COVID-19 status, age in years and sex. The samples were drawn from two sources: the first 160 participants of the ongoing ImmuneRACE study, and 1,000 to 1,500 subjects contributed by 6 global collaborators. Subjects who had been exposed to COVID-19, were actively infected with it, or had recovered from it provided the deeply sampled blood TCRbeta repertoires that made up the dataset. Where HLA class I and class II types were available, the types were taken from metadata supplied by the sample provider, not from assay-based typing. The material from the prospective study consisted of cDNA or gDNA derived from T cells, B-cell-depleted T cells, or PBMCs. Samples from collaborators originated in the United States, Italy and Spain and spanned both the acute and convalescent phases of COVID-19. Paper-wide results and their limitations: The quantity of clinical and demographic metadata differed by source and by participant and was supplied without curation.

In the prospective study, participants were roughly 18 to 89 years old, resided in about two dozen geographic areas of the United States, and were enrolled through a virtual design. Cohort assignment in the prospective study relied on participant-reported clinical history from a screening survey and a study questionnaire. In the prospective study, whole blood, serum and a nasopharyngeal or oropharyngeal swab were collected from each participant by mobile phlebotomists. Participants in the prospective study had the option to provide additional blood draws and questionnaires over a roughly two-month period. Before DNA extraction, prospective study blood samples were shipped either frozen or at room temperature. The immunoSEQ Assay, a bias-controlled multiplex PCR, was used to amplify TCRbeta CDR3 regions from genomic DNA. As for the original processing: The number of nucleated cells in each sample was estimated from the amplification of reference gene primers within the assay. To quantify the absolute abundance of each unique TCRbeta CDR3 rearrangement, sequence reads were collapsed and filtered. Productive Simpson clonality was computed per sample as the square root of Simpson's diversity index over productive rearrangements. TCRdb provides this immuneACCESS table in a form limited to in-frame rearrangements. Some clones are lacking; in checked studies, under half of them reflect an unresolved V gene, and why the rest are absent is not known. That table is the source of V, J and clone size, and D and trimming were worked out from the DNA. This sample has 300,000 to 450,000 clones in its table, and around 87% of those were observed once. The ten largest account for roughly 2% of the sample.

From cysteine to phenylalanine, the CDR3 is 17 amino acids long. Just the 51-base CDR3 DNA is kept, in frame starting at base 1. Ends trimmed: V by 6 bases, J by 4 bases; bases unmatched to a gene: 10. Based on the germline V gene (reference sequence), the CDR1 and CDR2 sequences are MNHEY and SMNVEV. Notes on this clone: Which antigen it targets is not known. No much larger clonotype is one base removed from it; base qualities were not supplied.

What was sequenced was PBMCs or T cells enriched from blood (not recorded which). The origin of this receptor is a man aged 40-49 years in a cohort exposed to, infected with or recovered from COVID-19 (not recorded which). The V gene is TRBV27 and the J gene is TRBJ2-5, with 14 junctional bases fitting TRBD2. This receptor carries the CDR3 CASRSPGTSGRRETQYF. The nucleotide sequence reads TGTGCCAGCAGATCACCCGGGACTAGCGGGAGAAGAGAGACCCAGTACTTC.